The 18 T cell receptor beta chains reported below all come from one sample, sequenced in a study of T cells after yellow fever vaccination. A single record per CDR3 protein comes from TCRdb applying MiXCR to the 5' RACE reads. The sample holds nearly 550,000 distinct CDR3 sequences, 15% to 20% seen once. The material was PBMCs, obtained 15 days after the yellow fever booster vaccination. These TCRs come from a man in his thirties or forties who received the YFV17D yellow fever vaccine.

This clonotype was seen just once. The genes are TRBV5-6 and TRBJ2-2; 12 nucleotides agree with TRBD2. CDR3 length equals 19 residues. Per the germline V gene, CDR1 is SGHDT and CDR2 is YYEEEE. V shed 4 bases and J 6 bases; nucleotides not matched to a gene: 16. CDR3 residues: CASSLPQGASSGGAGELFF. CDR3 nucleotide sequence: TGTGCCAGCAGCCTCCCGCAGGGGGCGTCTAGCGGGGGGGCCGGGGAGCTGTTTTTT.

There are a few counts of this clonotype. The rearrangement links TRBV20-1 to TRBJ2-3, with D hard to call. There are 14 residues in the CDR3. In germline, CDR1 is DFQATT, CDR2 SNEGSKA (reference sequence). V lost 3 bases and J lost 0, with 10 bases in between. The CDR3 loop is CSASQISSTDTQYF. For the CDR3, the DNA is TGCAGTGCTAGTCAGATTTCTAGCACAGATACGCAGTATTTT.

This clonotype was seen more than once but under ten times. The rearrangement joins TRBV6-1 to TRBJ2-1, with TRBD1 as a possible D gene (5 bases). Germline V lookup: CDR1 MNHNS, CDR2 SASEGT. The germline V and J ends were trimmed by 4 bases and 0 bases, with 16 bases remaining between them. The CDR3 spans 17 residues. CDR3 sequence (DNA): TGTGCCAGCAGTGGGGTAGGGGTGGTACGCTCCTACAATGAGCAGTTCTTC. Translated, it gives CASSGVGVVRSYNEQFF.

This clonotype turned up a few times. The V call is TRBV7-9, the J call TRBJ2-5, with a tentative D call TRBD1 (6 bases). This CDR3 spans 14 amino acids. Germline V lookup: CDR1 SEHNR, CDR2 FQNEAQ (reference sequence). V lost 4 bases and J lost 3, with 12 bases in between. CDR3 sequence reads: CASSSSRDKETQYF. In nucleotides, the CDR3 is TGTGCCAGCAGCTCCTCCCGGGACAAAGAGACCCAGTACTTC.

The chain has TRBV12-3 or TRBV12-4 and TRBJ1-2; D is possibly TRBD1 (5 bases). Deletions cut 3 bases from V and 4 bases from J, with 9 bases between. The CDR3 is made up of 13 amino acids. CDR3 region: CASSFDSSYGYTF. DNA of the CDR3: TGTGCCAGCAGTTTCGACAGTAGCTATGGCTACACCTTC.

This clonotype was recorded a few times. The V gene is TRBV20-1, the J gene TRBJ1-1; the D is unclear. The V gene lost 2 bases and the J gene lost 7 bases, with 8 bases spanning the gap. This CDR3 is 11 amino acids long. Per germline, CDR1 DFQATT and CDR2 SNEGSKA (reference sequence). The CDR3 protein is CSARLGNEAFF. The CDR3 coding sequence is TGCAGTGCTAGACTCGGTAATGAAGCTTTCTTT.

This CDR3 is CASSSNNYNEQFF. The CDR3 coding sequence is TGTGCCAGCAGTTCCAACAATTACAATGAGCAGTTCTTC. The chain links TRBV6-5 to TRBJ2-1; D not certain. The germline V gene has CDR1 MNHEY and CDR2 SVGAGI. V was pared by 4 bases and J by 4 bases, with 8 bases between. The CDR3 is 13 amino acids.

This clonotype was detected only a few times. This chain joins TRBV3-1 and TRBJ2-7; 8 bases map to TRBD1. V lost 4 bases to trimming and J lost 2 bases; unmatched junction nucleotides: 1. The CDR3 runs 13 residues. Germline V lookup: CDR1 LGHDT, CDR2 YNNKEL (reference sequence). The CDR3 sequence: CASSRQGTYEQYF. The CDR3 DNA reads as TGTGCCAGCAGCCGACAGGGGACCTACGAGCAGTACTTC.

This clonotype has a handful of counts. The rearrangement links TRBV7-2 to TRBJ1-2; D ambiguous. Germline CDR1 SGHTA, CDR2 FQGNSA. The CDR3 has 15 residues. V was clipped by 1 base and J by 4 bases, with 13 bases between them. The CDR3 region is CASSLEGVKGYGYTF. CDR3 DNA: TGTGCCAGCAGCTTAGAGGGAGTCAAGGGCTATGGCTACACCTTC.

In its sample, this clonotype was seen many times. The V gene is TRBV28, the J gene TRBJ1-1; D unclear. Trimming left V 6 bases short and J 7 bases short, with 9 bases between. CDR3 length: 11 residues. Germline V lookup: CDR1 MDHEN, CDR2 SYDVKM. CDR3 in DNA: TGTGCCAGCAGGTTAGGTGTTGAAGCTTTCTTT. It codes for CASRLGVEAFF.

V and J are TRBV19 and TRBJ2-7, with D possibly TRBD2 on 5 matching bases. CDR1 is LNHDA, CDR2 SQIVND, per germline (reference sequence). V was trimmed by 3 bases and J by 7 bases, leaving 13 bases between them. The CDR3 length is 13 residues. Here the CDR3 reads CASSIGGRGEQYF. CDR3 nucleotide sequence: TGTGCCAGTAGTATTGGCGGCCGAGGGGAGCAGTACTTC.

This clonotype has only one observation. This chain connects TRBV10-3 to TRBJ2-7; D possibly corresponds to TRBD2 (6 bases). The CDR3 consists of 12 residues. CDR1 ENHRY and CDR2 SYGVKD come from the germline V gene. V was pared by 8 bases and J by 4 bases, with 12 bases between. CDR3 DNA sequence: TGTGCCATCGGAGGGGCGGGGTACGAGCAGTACTTC. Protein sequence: CAIGGAGYEQYF.

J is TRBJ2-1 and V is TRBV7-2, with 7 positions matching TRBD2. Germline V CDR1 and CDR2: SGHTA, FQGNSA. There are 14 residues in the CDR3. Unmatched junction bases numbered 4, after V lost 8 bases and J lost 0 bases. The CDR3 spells CASVLADSYNEQFF. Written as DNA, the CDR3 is TGTGCCAGCGTCCTAGCGGACTCCTACAATGAGCAGTTCTTC.

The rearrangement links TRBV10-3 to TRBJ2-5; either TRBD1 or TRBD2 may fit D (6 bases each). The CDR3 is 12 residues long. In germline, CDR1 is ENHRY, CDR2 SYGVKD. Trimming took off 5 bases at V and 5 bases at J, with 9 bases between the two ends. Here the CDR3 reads CAISTGRETQYF. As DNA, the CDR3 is TGTGCCATCAGTACAGGGAGGGAGACCCAGTACTTC.

Here the CDR3 reads CASSMGLAGLEQYF. The CDR3 nucleotides are TGTGCCAGCAGCATGGGACTAGCGGGACTCGAGCAGTACTTC. The V call is TRBV7-2, the J call TRBJ2-7, with TRBD2 matching over 13 bases. The trim removed 5 bases at V and 6 bases at J, leaving 4 bases unmatched. Germline V gene lookup returns CDR1 SGHTA and CDR2 FQGNSA. This CDR3 is built from 14 residues.

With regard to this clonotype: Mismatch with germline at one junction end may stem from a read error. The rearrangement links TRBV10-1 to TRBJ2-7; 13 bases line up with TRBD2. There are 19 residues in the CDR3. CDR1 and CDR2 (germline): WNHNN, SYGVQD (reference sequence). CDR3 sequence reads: CTSSEPRTSGSLGSYEQYF. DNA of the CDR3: TGCACCAGCAGTGAGCCCCGGACTAGCGGGAGTTTGGGCTCCTACGAGCAGTACTTC.

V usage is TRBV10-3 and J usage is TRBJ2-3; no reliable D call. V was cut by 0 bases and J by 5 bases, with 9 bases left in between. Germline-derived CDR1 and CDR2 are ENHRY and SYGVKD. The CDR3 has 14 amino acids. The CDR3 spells CAISESDLEDTQYF. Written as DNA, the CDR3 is TGTGCCATCAGTGAGTCGGACCTCGAAGATACGCAGTATTTT.

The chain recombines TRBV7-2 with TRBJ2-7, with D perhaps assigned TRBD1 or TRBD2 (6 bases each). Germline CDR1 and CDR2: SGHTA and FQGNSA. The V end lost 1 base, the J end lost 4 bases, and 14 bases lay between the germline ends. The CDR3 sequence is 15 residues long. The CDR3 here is CASSLGGTQAYEQYF. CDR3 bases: TGTGCCAGCAGCTTAGGCGGGACACAAGCTTACGAGCAGTACTTC.